The next 20 T cell receptor beta chains were all read from a single sample in a study of PD-1 blockade in mismatch repair-deficient tumors. The data were produced by immunoSEQ multiplex PCR, yet TCRdb's version contains in-frame clones alone and is incomplete. The sample contains some 110,000 clones, 65% to 80% of which appear only once. Sequences were derived from peripheral blood, sampled around 60 weeks after starting pembrolizumab. The receptors shown here come from an adult with mismatch repair-deficient cancer.

The chain couples TRBV10-2 to TRBJ2-1; D is possibly TRBD1 or TRBD2 (5 bases each). Germline CDR1 and CDR2: WSHSY and SAAADI. There are 14 residues in the CDR3. V shed 10 bases and J shed 0 bases, with 13 bases lying between them. The CDR3 here is CATKGRNSYNEQFF. The CDR3 DNA reads as TGCGCCACCAAGGGACGGAACTCCTACAATGAGCAGTTCTTC.

This chain joins TRBV6-5 and TRBJ2-7, with D hard to call. The CDR3 runs to 10 residues. From germline, CDR1 is MNHEY and CDR2 SVGAGI. V was trimmed by 6 bases and J by 6 bases, leaving 6 bases between them. CDR3 loop: CASSGSEQYF. In nucleotides, the CDR3 is TGTGCCAGCAGCGGGTCCGAGCAGTACTTC.

V is TRBV11-3 and J is TRBJ2-4; D ambiguous. This CDR3 contains 16 residues. Germline V CDR1 and CDR2: SGHNT, YENEEA. V lost 4 bases, J lost 0 bases, and 13 bases lay in between. The CDR3 protein is CASSSMLRAAKNIQYF. CDR3 coding DNA: TGTGCCAGCAGCTCCATGCTCCGAGCAGCCAAAAACATTCAGTACTTC.

CDR3 amino acids: CASTGAGGGYEQYF. The CDR3 coding sequence is TGTGCCAGCACCGGGGCAGGGGGAGGCTACGAGCAGTACTTC. The rearrangement joins TRBV28 to TRBJ2-7; maybe TRBD1 (7 bases). Per germline, CDR1 MDHEN and CDR2 SYDVKM. The CDR3 spans 14 residues. The V and J ends lost 7 bases and 3 bases respectively, with 16 bases between them.

This chain links TRBV4-3 with TRBJ2-5; D gene uncertain. The germline CDR1 and CDR2 sequences are LGHNA and YSLEER. The CDR3 covers 14 residues. Between the trimmed V and J ends, which lost 4 bases and 1 base, there was a span of 10 bases. DNA of the CDR3: TGCGCCAGCAGCCGAAGGGTTCTCCAAGAGACCCAGTACTTC. Its translation is CASSRRVLQETQYF.

This clone turned up a few times. The chain joins TRBV2 to TRBJ2-7; a possible D gene is TRBD1 (6 bases). This CDR3 spans 14 amino acids. V gave up 5 bases and J gave up 3 bases, with 14 bases separating them. Germline CDR1 and CDR2: SNHLY and FYNNEI. This CDR3 is CASSPGTTYYEQYF. The CDR3 nucleotides read TGTGCCAGCAGTCCCGGGACAACCTACTACGAGCAGTACTTC.

J is TRBJ2-1 and V is TRBV5-1; possibly TRBD1 for D (6 bases). Per germline, CDR1 SGHRS and CDR2 YFSETQ. Deletions cut 8 bases from V and 6 bases from J, with 12 bases between. The CDR3 sequence is 12 residues long. CDR3 in amino acids: CARVTGFNEQFF. The CDR3 nucleotides are TGCGCCAGGGTCACAGGGTTCAATGAGCAGTTCTTC. The full variable domain, with the rest looked up from reference TRBV5-1 and TRBJ2-1, is KAGVTQTPRYLIKTRGQQVTLSCSPISGHRSVSWYQQTPGQGLQFLFEYFSETQRNKGNFPGRFSGRQFSNSRSEMNVSTLELGDSALYLCARVTGFNEQFFGPGTRLTVL.

There are many counts of this clone. The rearrangement links TRBV30 to TRBJ1-3; D unclear. CDR1 and CDR2 from the germline V gene are GTSNPN and SVGIG (reference sequence). The V end lost 7 bases, the J end lost 0 bases, and 10 bases lay between the germline ends. The CDR3 totals 13 residues. The CDR3 region is CALVGYSGNTIYF. The DNA for the CDR3 is TGTGCCTTGGTCGGTTACTCTGGAAACACCATATATTTT. Full variable domain (remainder filled in from reference TRBV30 and TRBJ1-3): SQTIHQWPATLVQPVGSPLSLECTVEGTSNPNLYWYRQAAGRGLQLLFYSVGIGQISSEVPQNLSASRPQDRQFILSSKKLLLSDSGFYLCALVGYSGNTIYFGEGSWLTVV.

This chain joins TRBV4-1 and TRBJ2-5, with 7 bases fitting TRBD1. J was trimmed by 1 base and V by 6 bases; bases with no gene match: 8. CDR3 length: 15 residues. Germline CDR1 is MGHRA and CDR2 is YSYEKL. This chain's CDR3 is CASRLTGEPQETQYF. As DNA, the CDR3 is TGCGCCAGCAGACTTACAGGGGAACCCCAAGAGACCCAGTACTTC.

In this sample, this clone turned up once. The rearrangement uses TRBV2 and TRBJ1-4; 8 nucleotides align to TRBD1. V trimming: 7 bases; J trimming: 9 bases; junction bases outside the gene matches: 10. This CDR3 spans 14 amino acids. The germline V gene encodes CDR1 SNHLY and CDR2 FYNNEI. The CDR3: CASIKQSGGKKLFF. The CDR3 DNA sequence: TGTGCCAGCATCAAGCAGTCAGGGGGCAAAAAACTGTTTTTT.

This clone was recorded only once. This chain links TRBV7-8 with TRBJ1-1, with D perhaps TRBD1 (5 bases). The CDR3 contains 13 residues. Germline V CDR1 and CDR2: SGHVS, FQNEAQ. Trimming left V 3 bases short and J 5 bases short, with 10 bases between. CDR3 in DNA: TGTGCCAGCAGCTTCGGGGGGAGGACTGAAGCTTTCTTT. This translates into CASSFGGRTEAFF.

This sequence joins TRBV28 and TRBJ1-2; 9 nucleotides match TRBD1. The V and J ends lost 6 bases and 6 bases, in that order; junction bases with no gene match: 17. Germline assignment: CDR1 MDHEN and CDR2 SYDVKM. The CDR3 sequence is 17 residues long. The CDR3 sequence: CASSTRDRVIGTNGYTF. The DNA for the CDR3 is TGTGCCAGCAGCACCCGGGACAGGGTAATTGGTACGAATGGCTACACCTTC.

In its sample, this clone was seen once. V is TRBV6-1 and J is TRBJ2-5; 7 nucleotides align to TRBD1. Germline-derived CDR1 and CDR2 are MNHNS and SASEGT. CDR3 length equals 14 residues. V was pared by 4 bases and J by 1 base, with 3 bases of the junction left unmatched. For the CDR3, the DNA is TGTGCCAGCAGTGTCACAGGGGTCCAAGAGACCCAGTACTTC. This sequence encodes CASSVTGVQETQYF.

This chain connects TRBV28 to TRBJ1-3; D call uncertain. This CDR3 spans 16 amino acids. Germline V gene sequence: CDR1 MDHEN, CDR2 SYDVKM. V lost 0 bases and J lost 1, with 10 bases in between. The CDR3 protein is CASSLWSQASGNTIYF. The DNA for the CDR3 is TGTGCCAGCAGTTTATGGAGCCAGGCGTCTGGAAACACCATATATTTT.

J is TRBJ2-7 and V is TRBV5-4, with 8 nucleotides matching TRBD2. Germline V CDR1 and CDR2: SGHNT, YYREEE (reference sequence). J lost 6 bases, V lost 0 bases, and 8 bases had no gene match. This CDR3 comprises 15 residues. The CDR3 DNA reads TGTGCCAGCAGCTTGGTCGGTAGCGGGATTGGCGAGCAGTACTTC. Translated: CASSLVGSGIGEQYF.

The rearrangement joins TRBV5-1 to TRBJ2-1, with 7 nucleotides matching TRBD2. Germline V gene sequence: CDR1 SGHRS, CDR2 YFSETQ. CDR3 length equals 15 residues. V was pared by 0 bases and J by 6 bases, with 6 bases of the junction left unmatched. Here the CDR3 reads CASSLDISGSNEQFF. The DNA of the CDR3 is TGCGCCAGCAGCTTGGATATTAGCGGGTCCAATGAGCAGTTCTTC.

In its sample, this clone was seen a few times. The V call is TRBV6-1, the J call TRBJ2-5, with 8 bases identical to TRBD2. The CDR3 totals 16 residues. Germline V gives CDR1 MNHNS, CDR2 SASEGT. The ends lost 1 base at V and 4 bases at J; junction bases unmatched: 8. DNA of the CDR3: TGTGCCAGCAGTGAAGGTGCGGGAGGTAGCAGAGAGACCCAGTACTTC. Encoded protein: CASSEGAGGSRETQYF.

The rearrangement uses TRBV4-2 and TRBJ2-7; no clear D gene. The CDR3 covers 15 residues. Germline values: CDR1 LGHNA, CDR2 YNFKEQ. V shed 0 bases and J shed 5 bases, with 14 bases lying between them. CDR3 residues: CASSQDLAPMNEQYF. The DNA of the CDR3 is TGTGCCAGCAGCCAAGATTTAGCCCCTATGAACGAGCAGTACTTC.

The chain uses TRBV27 and TRBJ1-2, with D possibly TRBD1 on 6 matching bases. The V end lost 3 bases, the J end lost 6 bases, and 11 bases lay between the germline ends. Germline-derived CDR1 and CDR2 are MNHEY and SMNVEV (reference sequence). CDR3 length equals 13 residues. The CDR3 loop is CASSFRRGHGYTF. CDR3 sequence (DNA): TGTGCCAGCAGTTTCCGACGGGGGCATGGCTACACCTTC.

The chain recombines TRBV5-4 with TRBJ2-1; no reliable D call. Germline CDR1 reads SGHNT; CDR2 reads YYREEE (reference sequence). The CDR3 is made up of 15 amino acids. The ends were cut back, 4 bases at V and 2 bases at J, with 13 bases in the middle. As DNA, the CDR3 is TGTGCCAGCAGCCTAGGGCCAGGTGCCTACAATGAGCAGTTCTTC. This sequence encodes CASSLGPGAYNEQFF.